This TCR beta chain was retrieved from a study of T cell changes during pregnancy in multiple sclerosis. The V end lost 0 bases, the J end lost 8 bases, and 13 bases lay between the germline ends. The CDR3 length is 14 residues. In germline, CDR1 is LGHNA, CDR2 YNFKEQ. Some clones are missing from TCRdb's copy, which holds only in-frame ones; the method was immunoSEQ multiplex PCR. There are about 80,000 clones in the sample; about 90% occur only once, and 2.6% lies in the top ten. The chain is built from TRBV4-2 and TRBJ1-2, with a weak D call TRBD1 (5 bases). Sequences were derived from peripheral blood, sampled before pregnancy. This clonotype was sampled from a female donor with multiple sclerosis, enrolled in a pregnancy study. CDR3 in amino acids: CASSQEGGGWGYTF. The DNA for the CDR3 is TGTGCCAGCAGCCAAGAGGGGGGGGGTTGGGGCTACACCTTC.